This T cell receptor beta chain was retrieved from a study of low-dose radiotherapy and immunotherapy resistance in tumors. Only a few counts were recorded for this clonotype. Trimming cost V 3 bases and J 7 bases; bases outside gene matches: 3. The length of the CDR3 is 13 residues. Primers targeting TRAV and TRBV primed first-strand cDNA, covering alpha and beta chains. TCR amplification used 20 to 25 PCR cycles, a constant-region primer and a V-primer adapter. Each CDR3 protein gets one entry after TCRdb re-called the reads with MiXCR. Among about 7,300 distinct CDR3 sequences listed, roughly 84% were seen once. Administered to the donors were nivolumab, ipilimumab, aspirin, low-dose cyclophosphamide and low-dose radiotherapy.

The gene calls are TRBV12-3 or TRBV12-4 and TRBJ2-1, with 7 bases lining up with TRBD2. The TCR sequence derives from a human donor with advanced metastatic prostate, ovarian, gallbladder or colorectal cancer (not recorded which). This table probably holds off-target reads from a library built for another chain. CDR3 DNA sequence: TGTGCCAGCAGTTTGGGACTACCGAATGAGCAGTTCTTC. Translation: CASSLGLPNEQFF.